Detailed here is one T cell receptor beta chain. Its matching antigen is unknown. Assay: immunoSEQ multiplex PCR; the TCRdb copy retains only in-frame clones and omits some. The data contain tens of thousands of clones, 85% of them singletons. Blood samples were obtained at baseline, cycle 4 day 1, and cycle 7 day 1. V lost 3 bases and J lost 5, with 10 bases in between. This CDR3 has 13 amino acids. Per the germline V gene, CDR1 is SGDLS and CDR2 is YYNGEE. These data are taken from a study of OX40 agonist ivuxolimab in advanced cancers. The overall study: Mean age around 64 years, range about 23 to 80; roughly 80% male. Findings and caveats of the study: Expanded peripheral T cells had an undetermined antigen specificity. Dosing at 0.1 to 3.0 mg/kg was accompanied by clonal expansion of CD4+ and CD8+ blood T cells by week 6.

The rearrangement links TRBV9 to TRBJ2-3; D is undetermined. This TCR was recovered from an adult with an advanced solid tumor such as melanoma, head and neck, liver or kidney cancer. The starting material was CD4+ or CD8+ T cells sorted from blood, obtained in a trial of the OX40 agonist ivuxolimab. CDR3 sequence: CASSATQVDTQYF. DNA for the CDR3: TGTGCCAGCAGCGCAACCCAGGTAGATACGCAGTATTTT.